The 27 T cell receptor beta chains given below trace back to one sample, sequenced in a study of CD8+CD57+ T cells in acquired aplastic anemia. In patients chosen for sequencing, flow cytometry had shown CD8+CD57+ cell expansion. Genomic DNA, serving as template, underwent TCR beta VDJ and CDR3 profiling. Each CDR3 protein is one row after TCRdb ran MiXCR on the reads. The sample contains about 120,000 distinct CDR3 sequences, about 50% of which appear only once. Sequencing was performed on sorted CD4+, CD8+, or CD8+CD57+ T cells (not recorded which) from PBMCs. All receptors come from a human donor with aplastic anemia.

The V call is TRBV9, the J call TRBJ1-5, with a tentative D call TRBD1 (5 bases). The CDR3 contains 13 residues. The V gene lost 3 bases and the J gene lost 9 bases, with 13 bases spanning the gap. Per the germline V gene, CDR1 is SGDLS and CDR2 is YYNGEE. The CDR3 loop reads CASSADGGGPQHF. Written as DNA, the CDR3 is TGTGCCAGCAGCGCAGATGGGGGAGGGCCCCAGCATTTT.

V is TRBV24-1 and J is TRBJ1-4, with 8 bases lining up with TRBD1. The CDR3 sequence is 14 residues long. CDR1 and CDR2 (germline): KGHDR, SFDVKD. The trim removed 2 bases at V and 7 bases at J, leaving 2 bases unmatched. CDR3 in amino acids: CATSDSGGGEKLFF. Here the CDR3 DNA reads TGTGCCACCAGTGATTCAGGGGGCGGTGAAAAACTGTTTTTT.

The V and J genes are TRBV19 and TRBJ1-2; D gene ambiguous. The CDR3 runs to 12 residues. Looked up from germline, CDR1 is LNHDA and CDR2 is SQIVND (reference sequence). V was cut by 5 bases and J by 9 bases, with 13 bases left in between. As DNA, the CDR3 is TGTGCCAGTAGTCCTCTCCTCGGGAGCTACACCTTC. As protein: CASSPLLGSYTF.

DNA of the CDR3: TGTGCCAGTAGCGAGTCAATAATAACCGGGGAGCTGTTTTTT. Amino acids: CASSESIITGELFF. The gene calls are TRBV19 and TRBJ2-2; D not resolved. The V end was cut by 6 bases, the J end by 5 bases, with 13 bases between. Germline V gene lookup returns CDR1 LNHDA and CDR2 SQIVND (reference sequence). CDR3 length equals 14 residues.

This clonotype was seen ten or more times. The CDR3 DNA sequence: TGTGCCAGCAGCGTGGGACTAGCGGGAGGCTACTCCTACAATGAGCAGTTCTTC. Its translation is CASSVGLAGGYSYNEQFF. The rearrangement joins TRBV5-4 to TRBJ2-1, with 15 bases fitting TRBD2. V lost 4 bases, J lost 0 bases, and 5 bases stayed unmatched. This CDR3 spans 18 amino acids. The V gene's germline CDR1 is SGHNT and CDR2 YYREEE (reference sequence).

V and J are TRBV24-1 and TRBJ1-6; 7 nucleotides line up with TRBD1. CDR1 and CDR2 (germline): KGHDR, SFDVKD. This CDR3 comprises 15 residues. With V trimmed by 7 bases and J by 7 bases, 9 bases remained unmatched. The chain's CDR3 is CATRNAGTANSPLHF. The CDR3 DNA is TGTGCCACCAGAAACGCCGGGACAGCGAATTCACCCCTCCACTTT.

This clonotype was found once. The CDR3 sequence is CATSGPAAGDYGYTF. Written as DNA, the CDR3 is TGTGCCACCAGTGGGCCGGCAGCGGGCGACTATGGCTACACCTTC. This sequence joins TRBV24-1 and TRBJ1-2; D not certain. In germline, CDR1 is KGHDR, CDR2 SFDVKD. V was shortened by 5 bases and J by 3 bases, with 15 bases between the two germline ends. This CDR3 is 15 amino acids long.

This clonotype was seen a few times. V gene TRBV24-1 combines with J gene TRBJ2-6; the match to TRBD1 covers 7 bases. CDR1 is KGHDR and CDR2 is SFDVKD in the germline V gene. The CDR3 spans 17 residues. The junction had 6 bases not matched to a gene; V was cut back by 5 bases and J by 0 bases. CDR3 region: CATSGPGQSSGANVLTF. The CDR3 bases are TGTGCCACCAGTGGCCCGGGACAGAGCTCTGGGGCCAACGTCCTGACTTTC.

The gene calls are TRBV10-2 and TRBJ2-3; the match to TRBD2 covers 7 bases. J gave up 10 bases and V 4 bases, and 5 bases lay outside the gene matches. Germline-derived CDR1 and CDR2 are WSHSY and SAAADI. The CDR3 length is 12 residues. CDR3 bases: TGCGCCAGCAGTGCCCCGGCGGGAGCGCAGTATTTT. As protein: CASSAPAGAQYF.

This sequence joins TRBV25-1 and TRBJ2-7; D possibly corresponds to TRBD2 (6 bases). V was trimmed by 5 bases and J by 3 bases, leaving 17 bases between them. The germline V gene encodes CDR1 MGHDK and CDR2 SYGVNS. The CDR3 sequence is 15 residues long. CDR3 protein: CASSLQTSSGYEQYF. CDR3 nucleotide sequence: TGTGCCAGCAGTCTCCAGACTAGTTCTGGCTACGAGCAGTACTTC.

The rearrangement joins TRBV20-1 to TRBJ2-7, with D unresolved. This CDR3 is 15 amino acids long. Between the trimmed V and J ends, which lost 2 bases and 3 bases, there was a span of 17 bases. Germline V gene sequence: CDR1 DFQATT, CDR2 SNEGSKA (reference sequence). The CDR3 DNA sequence: TGCAGTGCTAGATCGTCGCCCCTGTTAGGCTACGAGCAGTACTTC. It specifies CSARSSPLLGYEQYF.

This sequence joins TRBV11-2 and TRBJ2-3; TRBD1 might be the D (6 bases). Deletions cut 1 base from V and 5 bases from J, with 10 bases between. Germline loops: CDR1 SGHAT, CDR2 FQNNGV. The CDR3 loop spans 14 amino acids. CDR3 protein: CASSLVQGIDTQYF. CDR3 nucleotides: TGTGCCAGCAGCTTAGTACAGGGAATAGATACGCAGTATTTT.

This clonotype was observed a handful of times. V is TRBV10-3 and J is TRBJ2-3; 10 positions agree with TRBD1. The V gene end was trimmed by 10 bases and the J gene end by 0 bases; junction bases not matched to a gene: 10. The V gene's germline CDR1 is ENHRY and CDR2 SYGVKD. The CDR3 covers 16 residues. The CDR3 here is CASDGTGAMSTDTQYF. The CDR3, as DNA: TGTGCCAGCGACGGGACAGGGGCTATGAGCACAGATACGCAGTATTTT.

This clonotype was picked up one time. The chain carries TRBV28 and TRBJ1-6; D uncertain. Germline values: CDR1 MDHEN, CDR2 SYDVKM. The length of the CDR3 is 15 residues. Between the trimmed V and J ends, which lost 1 base and 6 bases, there was a span of 10 bases. The CDR3 loop is CASSLSRWGNSPLHF. For the CDR3, the DNA is TGTGCCAGCAGTTTATCACGTTGGGGTAATTCACCCCTCCACTTT.

This chain uses TRBV19 with TRBJ1-5, with 9 bases lining up with TRBD1. The CDR3 sequence is 15 residues long. The trim removed 1 base at V and 6 bases at J, leaving 4 bases unmatched. Looked up from germline, CDR1 is LNHDA and CDR2 is SQIVND (reference sequence). This chain's CDR3 is CASSIGGQGGQPQHF. Here the CDR3 DNA reads TGTGCCAGTAGTATAGGGGGACAGGGCGGTCAGCCCCAGCATTTT.

The V and J genes are TRBV3-1 and TRBJ2-2; D remains unclear. The CDR3 totals 11 residues. The germline CDR1 and CDR2 sequences are LGHDT and YNNKEL (reference sequence). Trimming cost V 8 bases and J 2 bases, with 3 bases left between them. In DNA, the CDR3 is TGTGCCAGCTCAAACACCGGGGAGCTGTTTTTT. Its protein is CASSNTGELFF.

Notes on this clonotype: At one end, the junction sequence differs from germline, possibly due to a read error. CDR3 loop: CASRQVDTPNTEALF. CDR3 coding DNA: TGTGCCAGTCGACAGGTTGACACTCCGAACACTGAAGCTTTATTT. The chain couples TRBV19 to TRBJ1-1; D perhaps matches TRBD1 (6 bases). The CDR3 extends over 15 amino acids. Germline CDR1 and CDR2: LNHDA and SQIVND (reference sequence).

This clonotype was picked up many times. The chain carries TRBV2 and TRBJ2-2; either TRBD1 or TRBD2 may supply D (5 bases each). V was shortened by 4 bases and J by 3 bases, with 15 bases between the two germline ends. Germline CDR1 and CDR2: SNHLY and FYNNEI. This CDR3 comprises 16 residues. The CDR3 sequence: CASSVVPGTDTGELFF. The DNA for the CDR3 is TGTGCCAGCAGTGTTGTACCAGGGACCGACACCGGGGAGCTGTTTTTT.

This chain uses TRBV2 with TRBJ1-2; D not certain. The CDR3 has 12 amino acids. CDR1 is SNHLY and CDR2 is FYNNEI in the germline V gene. The V end was cut by 2 bases, the J end by 7 bases, with 8 bases between. CDR3 protein: CASSEYVSGYTF. The CDR3 DNA reads as TGTGCCAGCAGTGAATATGTTAGTGGCTACACCTTC.

The chain carries TRBV5-1 and TRBJ1-3; 7 bases agree with TRBD1. Germline V gene data show CDR1 as SGHRS and CDR2 as YFSETQ. This CDR3 is built from 15 residues. V was pared by 1 base and J by 4 bases, with 5 bases of the junction left unmatched. The CDR3 DNA reads TGCGCCAGCAGCTTGACAGGGGTAACAGGAAACACCATATATTTT. Amino acid sequence: CASSLTGVTGNTIYF.

This clonotype was seen many times. V is TRBV6-2 or TRBV6-3 and J is TRBJ2-5; D gene uncertain. Looked up from germline, CDR1 is MNHEY and CDR2 is SVGEGT. V was cut by 2 bases and J by 5 bases, with 12 bases left in between. The CDR3 sequence is 14 residues long. The CDR3 DNA reads as TGTGCCAGCAGTTACGCTACGATCGGGGAGACCCAGTACTTC. Its translation: CASSYATIGETQYF.

This chain links TRBV7-2 with TRBJ2-1; D is unresolved. V was shortened by 4 bases and J by 9 bases, with 10 bases between the two germline ends. CDR1 is SGHTA, CDR2 FQGNSA, per germline. CDR3 size: 12 residues. CDR3 amino acids: CASSYQLGEQFF. In nucleotides, the CDR3 is TGTGCCAGCAGCTACCAGTTGGGTGAGCAGTTCTTC.

With respect to this clonotype: This may be a read error, as it is one base from a much larger clone. This chain connects TRBV4-1 to TRBJ2-7; 9 bases match TRBD1. CDR3 length: 17 amino acids. Germline V lookup: CDR1 MGHRA, CDR2 YSYEKL. In DNA form, the CDR3 reads TGCGCCAGCAGCCAAGATAGGCGGACAGGGGTCTCCTACGGGCAGTACTTC. Protein product: CASSQDRRTGVSYGQYF.

This clonotype was found many times. The chain recombines TRBV7-2 with TRBJ2-7; D possibly matches TRBD1 or TRBD2 (6 bases each). Germline V gives CDR1 SGHTA, CDR2 FQGNSA. CDR3 length: 15 residues. Trimming removed 7 bases at V and 5 bases at J, with 21 bases between. CDR3 DNA sequence: TGTGCCAGCACCTCAGGTGGGGGGCTAAGGAACGAGCAGTACTTC. Translation gives CASTSGGGLRNEQYF.

As concerns this clonotype: One end of the junction is discordant with germline, which a read error may explain. The rearrangement links TRBV7-3 to TRBJ1-1; a weak D match, TRBD1 (5 bases). There are 13 residues in the CDR3. Germline V CDR1 and CDR2: SGHTA, FQGTGA. The DNA for the CDR3 is TGTACCAGCAGCTTCCCAGGGAACACTGGAGCTTTCTTT. It is translated as CTSSFPGNTGAFF.

This clonotype was seen only once. The rearrangement uses TRBV7-8 and TRBJ2-6; 8 bases align to TRBD1. V was pared by 5 bases and J by 4 bases, with 4 bases of the junction left unmatched. The CDR3 is 15 amino acids. Germline V lookup: CDR1 SGHVS, CDR2 FQNEAQ. The CDR3 coding sequence is TGTGCCAGCAGCCAAGGGACAGGAGGGGCCAACGTCCTGACTTTC. Translation: CASSQGTGGANVLTF.

The V and J genes are TRBV7-3 and TRBJ1-1; D gene ambiguous. The ends were cut back, 7 bases at V and 3 bases at J, with 12 bases in the middle. Germline V gene data show CDR1 as SGHTA and CDR2 as FQGTGA. There are 13 residues in the CDR3. The CDR3 DNA is TGTGCCAGCACTCCCGGGAGGGACACTGAAGCTTTCTTT. As protein: CASTPGRDTEAFF.